This T cell receptor (beta chain) is from a study of T-cell reconstitution after alpha-beta-depleted transplantation in children. For this clonotype: With a much larger clone just one base away, this may be a read error.

The CDR3 runs to 13 residues. Unique molecular identifiers were built into the TCRbeta library. Using its own MiXCR run on the PCR reads, TCRdb lists one record per CDR3 protein. The top ten hold roughly 2.6% of the sample, which has 200,000 to 300,000 distinct CDR3 sequences, around 12% seen once. V gene TRBV12-3 or TRBV12-4 combines with J gene TRBJ2-7; tentatively, D is TRBD2 (6 bases). Material: PBMCs from the stem cell graft donor, obtained from the stem cell graft. This sequence was found in a human donor who donated a stem cell graft to a child with acute lymphoblastic leukemia. For the CDR3, the DNA is TGTGCCAGCAGTGCTTCGGAGGGCTACGAGCAGAACTTC. Amino acid sequence: CASSASEGYEQNF.